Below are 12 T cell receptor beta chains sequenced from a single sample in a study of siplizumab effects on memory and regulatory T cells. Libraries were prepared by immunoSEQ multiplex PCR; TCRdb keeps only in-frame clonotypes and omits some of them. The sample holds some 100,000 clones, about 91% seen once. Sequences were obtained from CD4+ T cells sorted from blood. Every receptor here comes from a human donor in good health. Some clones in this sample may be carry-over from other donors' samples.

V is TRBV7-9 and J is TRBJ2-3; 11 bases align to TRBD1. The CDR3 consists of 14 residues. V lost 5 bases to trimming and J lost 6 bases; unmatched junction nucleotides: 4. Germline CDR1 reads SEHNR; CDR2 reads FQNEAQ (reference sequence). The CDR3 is CASSRDRGLDTQYF. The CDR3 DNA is TGTGCCAGCAGCCGGGACAGGGGGTTGGATACGCAGTATTTT. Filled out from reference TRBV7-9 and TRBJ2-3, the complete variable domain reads DTGVSQNPRHKITKRGQNVTFRCDPISEHNRLYWYRQTLGQGPEFLTYFQNEAQLEKSRLLSDRFSAERPKGSFSTLEIQRTEQGDSAMYLCASSRDRGLDTQYFGPGTRLTVL.

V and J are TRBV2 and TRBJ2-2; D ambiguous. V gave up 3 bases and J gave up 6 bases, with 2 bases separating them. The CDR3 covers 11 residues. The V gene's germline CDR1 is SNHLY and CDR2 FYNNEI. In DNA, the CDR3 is TGTGCCAGCAGTGAGTCCGGGGAGCTGTTTTTT. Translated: CASSESGELFF.

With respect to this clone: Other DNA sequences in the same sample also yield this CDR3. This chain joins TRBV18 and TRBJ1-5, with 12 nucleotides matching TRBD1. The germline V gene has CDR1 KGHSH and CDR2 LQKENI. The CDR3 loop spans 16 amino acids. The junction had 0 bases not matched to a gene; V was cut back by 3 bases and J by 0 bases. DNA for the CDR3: TGTGCCAGCTCACCGGGACAGGGGGCTAGCAATCAGCCCCAGCATTTT. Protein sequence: CASSPGQGASNQPQHF.

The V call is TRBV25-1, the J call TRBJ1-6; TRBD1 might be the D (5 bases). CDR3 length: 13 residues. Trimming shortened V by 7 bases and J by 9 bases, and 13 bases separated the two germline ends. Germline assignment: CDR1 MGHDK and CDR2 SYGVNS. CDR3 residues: CASTRGVSSPLHF. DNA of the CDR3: TGTGCCAGCACGCGAGGGGTGTCTTCACCCCTCCACTTT.

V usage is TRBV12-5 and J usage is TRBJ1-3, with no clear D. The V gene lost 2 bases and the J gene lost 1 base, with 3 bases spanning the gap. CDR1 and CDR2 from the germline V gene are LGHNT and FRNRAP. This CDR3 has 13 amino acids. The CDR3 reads CASGLFSGNTIYF. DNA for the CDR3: TGTGCTAGTGGTTTGTTTTCTGGAAACACCATATATTTT.

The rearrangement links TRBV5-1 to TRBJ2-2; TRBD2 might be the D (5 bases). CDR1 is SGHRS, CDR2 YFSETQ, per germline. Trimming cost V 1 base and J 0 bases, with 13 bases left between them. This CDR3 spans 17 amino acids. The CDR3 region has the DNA TGCGCCAGCAGCTTGAAGATGGCGGGTGCGAACACCGGGGAGCTGTTTTTT. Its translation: CASSLKMAGANTGELFF.

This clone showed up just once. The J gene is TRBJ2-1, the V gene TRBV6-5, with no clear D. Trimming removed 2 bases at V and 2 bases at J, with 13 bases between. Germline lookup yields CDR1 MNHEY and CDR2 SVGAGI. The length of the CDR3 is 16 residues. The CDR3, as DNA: TGTGCCAGCAGTTACGGTGGGAAGCCCCCCTACAATGAGCAGTTCTTC. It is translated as CASSYGGKPPYNEQFF.

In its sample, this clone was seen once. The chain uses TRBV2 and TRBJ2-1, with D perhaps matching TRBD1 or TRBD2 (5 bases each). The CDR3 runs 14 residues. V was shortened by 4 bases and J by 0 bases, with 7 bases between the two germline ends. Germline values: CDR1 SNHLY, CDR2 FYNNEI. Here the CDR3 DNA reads TGTGCCAGCAGTGGGGACGTCTCCTACAATGAGCAGTTCTTC. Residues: CASSGDVSYNEQFF.

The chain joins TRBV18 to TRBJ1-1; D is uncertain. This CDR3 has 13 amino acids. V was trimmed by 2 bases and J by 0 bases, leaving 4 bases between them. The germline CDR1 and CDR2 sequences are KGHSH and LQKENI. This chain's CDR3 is CASSPTLNTEAFF. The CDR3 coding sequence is TGTGCCAGCTCACCAACGTTGAACACTGAAGCTTTCTTT.

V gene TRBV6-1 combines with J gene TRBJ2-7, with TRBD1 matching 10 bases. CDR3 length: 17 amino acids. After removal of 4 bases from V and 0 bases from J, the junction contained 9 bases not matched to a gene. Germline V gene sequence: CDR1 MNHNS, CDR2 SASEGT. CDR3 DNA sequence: TGTGCCAGCAGTGGACCCGTGACAGGGGGCACCTCCTACGAGCAGTACTTC. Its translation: CASSGPVTGGTSYEQYF.

This CDR3 reads CASSYSPGTGDYGYTF. In nucleotides, the CDR3 is TGTGCCAGCAGCTACAGTCCCGGGACAGGGGACTATGGCTACACCTTC. This rearrangement joins TRBV7-9 to TRBJ1-2; the match to TRBD1 covers 10 bases. Germline V lookup: CDR1 SEHNR, CDR2 FQNEAQ (reference sequence). J lost 3 bases, V lost 4 bases, and 8 bases had no gene match. This CDR3 region has 16 residues.

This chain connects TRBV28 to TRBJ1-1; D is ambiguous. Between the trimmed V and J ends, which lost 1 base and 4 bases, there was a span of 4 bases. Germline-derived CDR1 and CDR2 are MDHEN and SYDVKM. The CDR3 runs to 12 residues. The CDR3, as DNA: TGTGCCAGCAGTTTATCGGTCACTGAAGCTTTCTTT. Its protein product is CASSLSVTEAFF. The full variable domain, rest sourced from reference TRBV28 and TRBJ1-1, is DVKVTQSSRYLVKRTGEKVFLECVQDMDHENMFWYRQDPGLGLRLIYFSYDVKMKEKGDIPEGYSVSREKKERFSLILESASTNQTSMYLCASSLSVTEAFFGQGTRLTVV.